Listed below are T cell receptor beta chains from one sample, sequenced in a study of blood T cell repertoires in COVID-19. Repertoires were generated with immunoSEQ multiplex PCR, while TCRdb's copy carries only in-frame clones and drops some. The sample includes under 300,000 clones, about 90% of them seen just once. The sequenced sample consisted of peripheral blood. These receptors all stem from a man aged 25-40 years with COVID-19, enrolled during active disease. CDR3s include the opening cysteine and the closing phenylalanine or tryptophan. The D gene is left open where the match is weak. The size of a clone is reported for some rows only, either as once, few or many, or as a class for expanded clones.

TRBJ2-7	-	-	TRBV5-1	CASSLSGSGPYEQYF	TGCGCCAGCAGCTTGTCGGGGTCGGGCCCATACGAGCAGTACTTC
TRBJ2-7	-	-	TRBV30	CAWSSRGAYEQYF	TGTGCCTGGAGTTCCAGGGGTGCCTACGAGCAGTACTTC
TRBJ2-6	-	-	TRBV6-1	CASSAGTSSSGANVLTF	TGTGCCAGCAGTGCCGGGACTTCCAGCTCTGGGGCCAACGTCCTGACTTTC
TRBJ1-6	TRBD1	-	TRBV2	CASSERQGNSPLHF	TGTGCCAGCAGTGAAAGACAGGGCAATTCACCCCTCCACTTT
TRBJ1-6	-	-	TRBV5-1	CASSQGKDSPLHF	TGCGCCAGCAGTCAGGGGAAGGATTCACCCCTCCACTTT
TRBJ2-3	-	-	TRBV11-2	CASSSYEVSTDTQYF	TGTGCCAGCAGCTCTTACGAGGTAAGCACAGATACGCAGTATTTT
TRBJ1-4	-	-	TRBV6-5	CASSSTGQNEKLFF	TGTGCCAGCAGCTCAACAGGGCAGAATGAAAAACTGTTTTTT
TRBJ1-2	-	-	TRBV5-1	CASNPQVGADYGYTF	TGCGCCAGCAACCCCCAAGTAGGGGCGGACTATGGCTACACCTTC
TRBJ2-7	TRBD1	-	TRBV18	CASSPTSGGVYEQYF	TGTGCCAGCTCACCCACTTCAGGGGGTGTCTACGAGCAGTACTTC
TRBJ2-1	TRBD1	-	TRBV11-2	CASSLSDRAYNEQFF	TGTGCCAGCAGCTTATCGGACAGGGCATACAATGAGCAGTTCTTC
TRBJ1-2	TRBD1	-	TRBV30	CALYGQGKNGYTF	TGTGCCTTATACGGACAGGGAAAAAATGGCTACACCTTC
TRBJ2-1	TRBD2	-	TRBV11-2	CASSRDLAGGFNEQFF	TGTGCCAGCAGCCGTGACCTAGCGGGGGGGTTCAATGAGCAGTTCTTC
TRBJ2-4	TRBD1	-	TRBV11-2	CASSPTTGGDIQYF	TGTGCCAGCAGCCCGACGACAGGGGGGGACATTCAGTACTTC
TRBJ1-1	-	-	TRBV9	CASSVTFGNTEAFF	TGTGCCAGCAGCGTAACATTTGGGAACACTGAAGCTTTCTTT
TRBJ2-5	-	once	TRBV4-1	CASSQDVGSRGPGTQYF	TGCGCCAGCAGCCAAGATGTGGGTAGCAGGGGACCTGGGACCCAGTACTTC
TRBJ2-7	TRBD2	-	TRBV25-1	CASSPRVGTSDEQYF	TGTGCCAGCAGTCCCCGAGTGGGGACTAGCGACGAGCAGTACTTC
TRBJ2-7	TRBD1	-	TRBV12-5	CASGLGQGSYEQYF	TGTGCTAGTGGTTTGGGACAGGGTTCCTACGAGCAGTACTTC
TRBJ1-1	TRBD1	-	TRBV6-5	CASKDRIYTEAFF	TGTGCCAGCAAGGACAGGATATACACTGAAGCTTTCTTT
TRBJ1-2	TRBD1	once	TRBV4-2	CASSPPDQGARHQYGGYTF	TGTGCCAGCAGCCCTCCGGACCAGGGGGCCAGACATCAATATGGGGGCTACACCTTC
TRBJ2-2	-	-	TRBV12-3/TRBV12-4	CASTKGGSGELFF	TGTGCCAGCACTAAAGGGGGTTCCGGGGAGCTGTTTTTT
TRBJ2-1	TRBD2	-	TRBV6-1	CASSESPGGHSNNEQFF	TGTGCCAGCAGTGAAAGTCCGGGGGGGCATTCTAACAATGAGCAGTTCTTC
TRBJ1-4	TRBD1	-	TRBV11-2	CASSFPGQGASEKLFF	TGTGCCAGCAGCTTTCCGGGACAGGGGGCGTCAGAAAAACTGTTTTTT
TRBJ2-3	TRBD2	-	TRBV2	CASDRLAATDTQYF	TGTGCCAGCGATAGACTAGCGGCAACAGATACGCAGTATTTT